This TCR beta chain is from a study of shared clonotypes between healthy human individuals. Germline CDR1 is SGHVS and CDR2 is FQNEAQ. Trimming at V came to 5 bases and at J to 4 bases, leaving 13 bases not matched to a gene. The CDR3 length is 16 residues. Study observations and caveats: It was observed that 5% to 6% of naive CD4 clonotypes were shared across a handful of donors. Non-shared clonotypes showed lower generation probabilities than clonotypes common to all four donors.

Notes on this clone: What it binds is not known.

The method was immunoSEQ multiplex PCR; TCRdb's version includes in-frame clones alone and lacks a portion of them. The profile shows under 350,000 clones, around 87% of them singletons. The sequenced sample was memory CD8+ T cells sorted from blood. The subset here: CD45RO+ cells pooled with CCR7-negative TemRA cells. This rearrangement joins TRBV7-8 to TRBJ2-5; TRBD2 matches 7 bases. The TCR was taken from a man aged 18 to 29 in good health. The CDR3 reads CASSPYRLAEGETQYF. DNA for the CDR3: TGTGCCAGCAGCCCGTACCGTCTAGCGGAGGGAGAGACCCAGTACTTC.